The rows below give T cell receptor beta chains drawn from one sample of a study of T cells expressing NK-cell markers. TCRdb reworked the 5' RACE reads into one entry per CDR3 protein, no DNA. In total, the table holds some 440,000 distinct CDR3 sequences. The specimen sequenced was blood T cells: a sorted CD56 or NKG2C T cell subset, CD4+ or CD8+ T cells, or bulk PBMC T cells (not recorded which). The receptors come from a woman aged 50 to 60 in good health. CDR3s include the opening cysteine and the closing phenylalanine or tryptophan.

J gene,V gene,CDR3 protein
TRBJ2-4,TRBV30,CAWSVPAGLLAKNIQYF
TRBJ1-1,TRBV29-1,CSVLSGVATEAFF
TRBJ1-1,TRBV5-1,CASGRTGGLTEAFF
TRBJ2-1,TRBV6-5,CASSSSQGNIDEQFF
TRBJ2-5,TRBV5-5,CASSWGSGTGGETQYF
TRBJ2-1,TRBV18,CATNRGSYNEQFF
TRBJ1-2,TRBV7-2,CASSRDTASGYTF
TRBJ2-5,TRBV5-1,CASSSTGNPRAAQYF
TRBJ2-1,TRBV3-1,CASTSRLDNEQFF
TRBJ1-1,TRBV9,CASSAQQTRNTEAFF
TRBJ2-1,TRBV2,CASSDRPRFPLNSSYNEQFF
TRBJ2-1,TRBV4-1,CASSQAHPGREFF
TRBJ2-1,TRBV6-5,CASSYQKGQGSGNEQFF
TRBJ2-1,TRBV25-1,CASSREFHNEQFF
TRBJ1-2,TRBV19,CASSIDRGSRRGYTF
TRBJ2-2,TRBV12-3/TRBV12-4,CASSLRLVDTGELFF
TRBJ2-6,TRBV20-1,CSAAQPGRFSGANVLTF
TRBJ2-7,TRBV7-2,CASSLQVPTYEQYF
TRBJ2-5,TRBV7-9,CATTGRGRPAKETQYF
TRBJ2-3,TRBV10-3,CAISESRQADTQYF
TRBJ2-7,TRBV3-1,CASSQMTGTQYEQYF
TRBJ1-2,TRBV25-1,CASSEVGGGNYGYTF
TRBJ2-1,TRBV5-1,CASSSVRGDLSLEQFF
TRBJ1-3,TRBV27,CASSLQGARGNTIYF
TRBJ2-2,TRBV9,CASSRLGLDAGELFF
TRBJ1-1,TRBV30,CAWRQDAVTAFF
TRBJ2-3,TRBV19,CASSVGSDTQYF
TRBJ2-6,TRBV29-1,CSVRFSGANVLTF
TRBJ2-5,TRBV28,CASTKGAVEGTQYF
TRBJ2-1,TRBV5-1,CASRPGGQGVNEQFF
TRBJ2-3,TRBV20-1,CSAPGTRGADTQYF
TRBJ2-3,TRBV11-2,CASSLAAVSTDTQYF
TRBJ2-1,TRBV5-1,CASKVPTSKNEQFF
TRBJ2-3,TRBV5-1,CASSLSATGVFSTDTQYF
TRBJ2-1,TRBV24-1,CATSEAGGYEQFF
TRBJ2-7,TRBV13,CASGRAWEQYF
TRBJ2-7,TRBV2,CASSEGGQNYEQYF
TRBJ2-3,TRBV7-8,CATSRFSGTTDTQYF
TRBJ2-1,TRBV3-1,CASSPGRLVYNEQFF
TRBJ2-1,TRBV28,CASTPSAGGAYEQFF
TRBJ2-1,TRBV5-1,CASSYLRLHSYNEQFF
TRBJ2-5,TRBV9,CASSGPNLNTETQYF
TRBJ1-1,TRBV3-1,CASNGRVNTEAFF
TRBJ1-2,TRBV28,CASRKGGGYGYTF